Listed below are T cell receptor beta chains from one sample, sequenced in a study of identical twins. MiXCR, applied by TCRdb to the 5' RACE reads, yields one record per CDR3 protein. The sample contains 550,000 to 800,000 distinct CDR3 sequences, roughly 7.1% of which appear only once. This sample was also put to use in a study of yellow fever vaccine responses in identical twins.

The sample was PBMCs. These receptor sequences come from a woman under 30 in good health. Both conserved end residues are part of each CDR3.

v_gene,j_gene,CDR3aa
TRBV3-1,TRBJ2-5,CATSQDFGGAETQYF
TRBV5-1,TRBJ2-3,CASLTGTTDTQYF
TRBV25-1,TRBJ2-1,CASSVGQVGYNEQFF
TRBV5-1,TRBJ1-4,CASSLEGQGNEKLFF
TRBV11-1,TRBJ2-2,CASSLDPGTSGYTGELFF
TRBV5-1,TRBJ2-1,CASSLASTSRDNEQFF
TRBV20-1,TRBJ1-5,CSAPRQGADQPQHF
TRBV7-2,TRBJ2-3,CASSKGPGPPDTQYF
TRBV7-2,TRBJ2-1,CASSLRTRSYNEQFF
TRBV27,TRBJ1-5,CASRPLAEIYSNQPQHF
TRBV3-1,TRBJ2-7,CASSQRQSSYEQYF
TRBV28,TRBJ2-5,CASSLHGGIQETQYF
TRBV7-9,TRBJ2-1,CASSLALGNYNEQFF
TRBV9,TRBJ1-2,CASSVGGGNIYGYTF
TRBV5-1,TRBJ2-3,CASRSWTAVTDTQYF
TRBV24-1,TRBJ2-5,CATSAAGKETQYF
TRBV19,TRBJ2-7,CASSIAGGAGVNYEQYF